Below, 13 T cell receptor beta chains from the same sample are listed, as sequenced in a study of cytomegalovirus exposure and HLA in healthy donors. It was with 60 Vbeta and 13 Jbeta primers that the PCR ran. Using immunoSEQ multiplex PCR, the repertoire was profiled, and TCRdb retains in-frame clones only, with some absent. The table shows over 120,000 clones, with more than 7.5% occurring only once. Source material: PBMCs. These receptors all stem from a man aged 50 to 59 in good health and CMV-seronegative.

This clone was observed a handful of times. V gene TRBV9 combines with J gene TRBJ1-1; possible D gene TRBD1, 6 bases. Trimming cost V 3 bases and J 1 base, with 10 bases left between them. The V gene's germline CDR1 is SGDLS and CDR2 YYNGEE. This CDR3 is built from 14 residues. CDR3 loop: CASSASDRNTEAFF. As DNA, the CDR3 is TGTGCCAGCAGCGCTTCGGACAGGAACACTGAAGCTTTCTTT.

This CDR3 is CASSISHMDRVLGYGYTF. The CDR3 DNA sequence: TGTGCCAGTAGTATCAGCCACATGGACAGGGTCCTTGGCTATGGCTACACCTTC. V and J are TRBV19 and TRBJ1-2; 8 bases line up with TRBD1. Germline loops: CDR1 LNHDA, CDR2 SQIVND (reference sequence). CDR3 length: 18 residues. J lost 4 bases, V lost 3 bases, and 16 bases had no gene match.

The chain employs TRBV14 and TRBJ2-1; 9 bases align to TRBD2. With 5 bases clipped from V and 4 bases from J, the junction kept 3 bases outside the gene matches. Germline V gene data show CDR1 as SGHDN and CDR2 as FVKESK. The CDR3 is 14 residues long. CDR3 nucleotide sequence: TGTGCCAGCAGCGCGGGAGGGCCATACAATGAGCAGTTCTTC. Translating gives CASSAGGPYNEQFF.

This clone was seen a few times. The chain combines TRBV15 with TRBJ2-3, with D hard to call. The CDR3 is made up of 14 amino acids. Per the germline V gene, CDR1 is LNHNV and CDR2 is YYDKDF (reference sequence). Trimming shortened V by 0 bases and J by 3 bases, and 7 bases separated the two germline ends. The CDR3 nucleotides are TGTGCCACCAGCAGAGATCTTGTTACAGATACGCAGTATTTT. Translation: CATSRDLVTDTQYF.

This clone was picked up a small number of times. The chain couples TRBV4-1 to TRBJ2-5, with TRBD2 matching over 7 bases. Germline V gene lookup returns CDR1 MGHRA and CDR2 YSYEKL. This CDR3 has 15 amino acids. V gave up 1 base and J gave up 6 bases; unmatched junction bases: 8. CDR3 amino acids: CASSQGWGEGKTQYF. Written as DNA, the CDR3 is TGCGCCAGCAGCCAAGGCTGGGGGGAGGGGAAGACCCAGTACTTC.

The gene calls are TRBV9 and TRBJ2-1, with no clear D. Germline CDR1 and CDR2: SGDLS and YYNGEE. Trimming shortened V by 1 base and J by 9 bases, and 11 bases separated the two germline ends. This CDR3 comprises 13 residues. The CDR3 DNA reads TGTGCCAGCAGCGTAAATGCCCCGGGTGAGCAGTTCTTC. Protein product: CASSVNAPGEQFF.

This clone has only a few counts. The CDR3: CASSVATATNEKLFF. CDR3 coding DNA: TGTGCCAGCAGCGTAGCGACAGCAACTAATGAAAAACTGTTTTTT. The rearrangement uses TRBV9 and TRBJ1-4, with D perhaps TRBD1 (5 bases). CDR1 is SGDLS and CDR2 is YYNGEE in the germline V gene. V gave up 0 bases and J gave up 0 bases, with 6 bases separating them. The CDR3 has 15 residues. Complete variable domain (other parts from reference TRBV9 and TRBJ1-4): DSGVTQTPKHLITATGQRVTLRCSPRSGDLSVYWYQQSLDQGLQFLIQYYNGEERAKGNILERFSAQQFPDLHSELNLSSLELGDSALYFCASSVATATNEKLFFGSGTQLSVL.

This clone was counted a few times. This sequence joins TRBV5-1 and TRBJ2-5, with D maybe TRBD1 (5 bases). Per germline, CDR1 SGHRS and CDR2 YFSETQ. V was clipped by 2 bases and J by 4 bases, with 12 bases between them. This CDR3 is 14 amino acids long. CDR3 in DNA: TGCGCCAGCAGCTTAAGCCTCCAGGGAGAGACCCAGTACTTC. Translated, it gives CASSLSLQGETQYF.

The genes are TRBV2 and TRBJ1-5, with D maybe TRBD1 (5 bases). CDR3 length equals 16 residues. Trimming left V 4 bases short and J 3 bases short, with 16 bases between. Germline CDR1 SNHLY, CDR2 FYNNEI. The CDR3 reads CASSGGAGRANQPQHF. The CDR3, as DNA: TGTGCCAGCAGTGGCGGGGCAGGGCGGGCCAATCAGCCCCAGCATTTT.

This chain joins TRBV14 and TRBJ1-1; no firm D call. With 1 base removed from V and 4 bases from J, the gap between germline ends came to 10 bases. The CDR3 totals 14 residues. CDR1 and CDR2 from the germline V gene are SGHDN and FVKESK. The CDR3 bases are TGTGCCAGCAGCCAAGCAGGATTCGGCACTGAAGCTTTCTTT. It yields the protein CASSQAGFGTEAFF.

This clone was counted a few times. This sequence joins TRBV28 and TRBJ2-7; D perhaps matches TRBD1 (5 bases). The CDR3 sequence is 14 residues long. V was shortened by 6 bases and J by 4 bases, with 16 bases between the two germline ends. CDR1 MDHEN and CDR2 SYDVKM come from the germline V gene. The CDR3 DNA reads TGTGCCAGCAGCTCCCAGGGATTCCTGTACGAGCAGTACTTC. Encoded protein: CASSSQGFLYEQYF.

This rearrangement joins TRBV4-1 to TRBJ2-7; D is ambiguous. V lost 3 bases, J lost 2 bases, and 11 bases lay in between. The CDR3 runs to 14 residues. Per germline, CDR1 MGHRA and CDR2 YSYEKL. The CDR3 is CASSQIVGAYEQYF. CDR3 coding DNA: TGCGCCAGCAGCCAGATTGTAGGAGCCTACGAGCAGTACTTC.

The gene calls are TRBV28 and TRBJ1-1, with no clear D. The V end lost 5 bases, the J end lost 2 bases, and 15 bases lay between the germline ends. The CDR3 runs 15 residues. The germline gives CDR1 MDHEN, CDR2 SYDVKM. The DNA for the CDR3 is TGTGCCAGCAGTACCGTTCAAACTTCTAACACTGAAGCTTTCTTT. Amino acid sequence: CASSTVQTSNTEAFF.